Sequencing of this T cell receptor (beta chain) was carried out in a study of early T cells in non-severe SARS-CoV-2 infection. Study details: Chains stayed unpaired after sequencing of bulk RNA from unsorted whole blood. Study conclusions and caveats: Matching results from VDJdb favored anti-spike CD8 responses, leaving private and CD4 specificities undetected.

Each cDNA molecule carried a unique molecular identifier. TCRdb reprocessed the 5' RACE reads via MiXCR and lists one record per CDR3 protein. This table has tens of thousands of distinct CDR3 sequences, under 6.5% appearing once. Comment on this clonotype: Antigen specificity is unknown.

The CDR3 is 12 amino acids. This rearrangement joins TRBV21-1 to TRBJ2-7; no DNA check was done on the table's D call, TRBD2. TRBV21-1 is marked as a pseudogene. Sequenced input: whole blood. This clonotype originated in an adult who was a healthcare worker with PCR-confirmed SARS-CoV-2 infection or an uninfected control (not recorded which). DNA of the CDR3: TGTGCCAGCAGCCGGGAGGCTCACGAGCAGTACTTC. Translated: CASSREAHEQYF.